This is a list of T cell receptor beta chains from one sample in a study of blood T cell repertoires in COVID-19. Sequencing used immunoSEQ multiplex PCR; TCRdb keeps in-frame clones, though not all of them. The sample records about 180,000 clones, more than 75% being singletons. The sample comprised PBMCs or T cells enriched from blood (not recorded which). The receptors derive from a woman aged 45 to 65 who had recovered from COVID-19. The conserved cysteine and the conserved F or W are not part of the CDR3 here. D genes are given only for firm matches. Clone size, where shown, is once, few, many, or a class for clones that have expanded.

j_call clone_size v_call d_call cdr3_aa
TRBJ2-1 . TRBV29-1 TRBD2 SVTGGLLSYNEQF
TRBJ2-2 . TRBV11-2 TRBD2 ASSPGLAGGPNTGELF
TRBJ1-2 . TRBV5-1 TRBD1 ASSLGQGDYGYT
TRBJ2-2 . TRBV24-1 TRBD2 ATSSGGTGELF
TRBJ2-6 once TRBV15 TRBD2 ATSRVGGAGANVLT
TRBJ2-2 . TRBV3-1/TRBV3-2 . ASRPTSFTGELF
TRBJ1-2 . TRBV30 . AWSSGTTSNYGYT
TRBJ2-1 . TRBV2 . ASSVRGNGNEQF
TRBJ2-1 . TRBV27 TRBD2 ASSRLQREANEQF
TRBJ1-1 . TRBV27 . ASSTYRGGYTEAF
TRBJ1-4 . TRBV29-1 TRBD1 SAQPGQNNEKLF
TRBJ1-2 few TRBV3-1/TRBV3-2 . ASSQDSGGGLGGYT
TRBJ2-5 . TRBV6-5 . ASSPSSSAEETQY
TRBJ1-4 . TRBV15 . ATSRQDNEKLF
TRBJ2-7 few TRBV7-2 TRBD2 ASSYGLAGGSGQY